This TCR beta chain was recovered during a study of blood T cell repertoires in COVID-19. As for the study in general: Sites across the United States, Italy and Spain contributed samples from acute and convalescent COVID-19.

Original methodology: By means of reference gene primer amplification, nucleated cell counts were estimated. Data came from immunoSEQ multiplex PCR; TCRdb stores just in-frame clones and leaves some out. That table furnishes V, J and clone size, whereas the DNA furnished D and trimming. The table lists 240,000 or so clones, approximately 83% of them singletons. The length of the CDR3 is 13 residues. Trimming took off 6 bases at V and 8 bases at J, with 13 bases between the two ends. Germline V gene lookup returns CDR1 MNHEY and CDR2 SVGAGI. This chain joins TRBV6-5 and TRBJ1-4; D call uncertain. This clonotype was obtained from a woman in her 30s who had recovered from COVID-19. The sequenced sample consisted of peripheral blood. This CDR3 is CASSPRLEEKLFF. The CDR3 bases are TGTGCCAGCAGCCCCCGCCTGGAGGAAAAACTGTTTTTT.